A single sample is the source of the 21 T cell receptor beta chains below, sequenced in a study of cytomegalovirus exposure and HLA in healthy donors. PCR used 60 Vbeta primers and 13 Jbeta primers. Sequencing was performed with immunoSEQ multiplex PCR; in TCRdb, only in-frame clones are kept and a portion is missing. This repertoire shows 250,000 to 300,000 clones, around 90% found once; its top ten account for roughly 1.5%. Sequences were obtained from PBMCs. All receptors derive from a girl aged 2 to 9 in good health and CMV-seronegative.

The chain is built from TRBV4-2 and TRBJ1-1; 8 nucleotides align to TRBD1. Germline CDR1 reads LGHNA; CDR2 reads YNFKEQ. The CDR3 loop spans 14 amino acids. V lost 5 bases, J lost 8 bases, and 10 bases stayed unmatched. The CDR3 sequence is CASSKGQGVSEAFF. Here the CDR3 DNA reads TGTGCCAGCAGCAAAGGACAGGGAGTTTCAGAAGCTTTCTTT.

This rearrangement joins TRBV9 to TRBJ2-1; 9 bases are shared with TRBD2. The CDR3 loop spans 16 amino acids. The V gene's germline CDR1 is SGDLS and CDR2 YYNGEE. Trimming cost V 0 bases and J 6 bases; bases outside gene matches: 7. This CDR3 reads CASSVGPSGALNEQFF. CDR3 DNA: TGTGCCAGCAGCGTAGGGCCTAGCGGGGCCCTCAATGAGCAGTTCTTC.

The chain recombines TRBV10-3 with TRBJ1-2; TRBD1 agrees at 7 bases. The CDR3 totals 14 residues. V lost 3 bases, J lost 3 bases, and 4 bases stayed unmatched. Germline V gene sequence: CDR1 ENHRY, CDR2 SYGVKD. DNA of the CDR3: TGTGCCATCAGTGATCGGCAGGGGGACTATGGCTACACCTTC. Protein sequence: CAISDRQGDYGYTF.

The V call is TRBV10-2, the J call TRBJ1-5, with 7 bases identical to TRBD1. V lost 6 bases to trimming and J lost 6 bases; unmatched junction nucleotides: 5. This CDR3 is built from 13 residues. Per germline, CDR1 WSHSY and CDR2 SAAADI. The CDR3 coding sequence is TGCGCCAGCAGGCAGGGGGATATTCAGCCCCAGCATTTT. This gives the protein CASRQGDIQPQHF.

This rearrangement joins TRBV5-4 to TRBJ2-3; 7 bases fit TRBD1. Looked up from germline, CDR1 is SGHNT and CDR2 is YYREEE (reference sequence). J lost 4 bases, V lost 4 bases, and 18 bases had no gene match. The CDR3 is made up of 18 amino acids. Written as DNA, the CDR3 is TGTGCCAGCAGCGCGCAGGGGACCGGGACAGATTTCGCAGATACGCAGTATTTT. This encodes CASSAQGTGTDFADTQYF. Supplemented by reference TRBV5-4 and TRBJ2-3, the full variable domain reads ETGVTQSPTHLIKTRGQQVTLRCSSQSGHNTVSWYQQALGQGPQFIFQYYREEENGRGNFPPRFSGLQFPNYSSELNVNALELDDSALYLCASSAQGTGTDFADTQYFGPGTRLTVL.

The V and J genes are TRBV2 and TRBJ2-1; 7 bases are a match to TRBD1. The CDR3 has 15 residues. V lost 7 bases to trimming and J lost 2 bases; unmatched junction nucleotides: 8. CDR1 is SNHLY, CDR2 FYNNEI, per germline. CDR3 coding DNA: TGTGCCAGCACCCAATGGCAGGGGGCCTACAATGAGCAGTTCTTC. It codes for CASTQWQGAYNEQFF.

V usage is TRBV4-2 and J usage is TRBJ2-2; tentative D call: TRBD1 (6 bases). CDR3 length equals 15 residues. Trimming removed 1 base at V and 1 base at J, with 7 bases between. Germline values: CDR1 LGHNA, CDR2 YNFKEQ. The CDR3 bases are TGTGCCAGCAGCCAAGCGACAGGGAACACCGGGGAGCTGTTTTTT. Translation gives CASSQATGNTGELFF.

The chain carries TRBV27 and TRBJ1-1, with D tentatively TRBD1 (5 bases). The CDR3 has 14 amino acids. V shed 6 bases and J shed 3 bases, with 14 bases lying between them. Germline CDR1 is MNHEY and CDR2 is SMNVEV (reference sequence). Written as DNA, the CDR3 is TGTGCCAGCAGGGTGGCCGGGGGGGACACTGAAGCTTTCTTT. Translation gives CASRVAGGDTEAFF.

The J gene is TRBJ2-5, the V gene TRBV7-4; D is unclear. V was clipped by 1 base and J by 1 base, with 13 bases between them. Germline CDR1 and CDR2: SGHVT and SQSDAQ. The CDR3 is 16 amino acids. DNA for the CDR3: TGTGCCAGCAGCTTAGGCGAGCCCAGGCGCCAAGAGACCCAGTACTTC. This encodes CASSLGEPRRQETQYF.

CDR3 nucleotides: TGTGCCAGCAGCCAAGCGGGGGGAGGACTAGCGGGGTACAATGAGCAGTTCTTC. This sequence encodes CASSQAGGGLAGYNEQFF. The chain is built from TRBV4-2 and TRBJ2-1; 12 bases align to TRBD2. The CDR3 is 18 residues long. Looked up from germline, CDR1 is LGHNA and CDR2 is YNFKEQ. Trimming cost V 1 base and J 4 bases; bases outside gene matches: 8.

This chain uses TRBV5-1 with TRBJ2-3, with 8 bases lining up with TRBD2. The CDR3 spans 14 residues. Germline V CDR1 and CDR2: SGHRS, YFSETQ. Trimming at V came to 7 bases and at J to 4 bases, leaving 8 bases not matched to a gene. For the CDR3, the DNA is TGCGCCAGCGAGCCCGGGGGGGCGTCAGATACGCAGTATTTT. This translates into CASEPGGASDTQYF.

V usage is TRBV7-3 and J usage is TRBJ2-1; 7 bases align to TRBD2. This CDR3 has 16 amino acids. V trimming: 0 bases; J trimming: 0 bases; junction bases outside the gene matches: 2. In germline, CDR1 is SGHTA, CDR2 FQGTGA. CDR3 sequence (DNA): TGTGCCAGCAGCTTAACAGCGGGGAGCTCCTACAATGAGCAGTTCTTC. It codes for CASSLTAGSSYNEQFF.

The chain employs TRBV27 and TRBJ2-1; 12 bases agree with TRBD2. The CDR3 has 15 amino acids. The V segment lost 4 bases and the J segment 4 bases; nucleotides outside the gene matches: 2. Germline CDR1 MNHEY, CDR2 SMNVEV (reference sequence). The CDR3 reads CASSSTSGSYNEQFF. CDR3 coding DNA: TGTGCCAGCAGTTCGACTAGCGGGAGTTACAATGAGCAGTTCTTC.

On this clone itself: The CDR3 end shows no conserved phenylalanine or tryptophan, and so a read error is likely. The genes are TRBV6-5 and TRBJ1-2; D is possibly TRBD1 (5 bases). Germline loops: CDR1 MNHEY, CDR2 SVGAGI. The germline V and J ends were trimmed by 7 bases and 6 bases, with 12 bases remaining between them. This CDR3 comprises 12 residues. CDR3 bases: TGTGCCAGCACGGAGGGGAAGGATGGCTACACCCTC. Translation gives CASTEGKDGYTL.

This clone was detected once. The chain is built from TRBV28 and TRBJ1-1; TRBD1 might be the D (5 bases). Germline CDR1 reads MDHEN; CDR2 reads SYDVKM. The CDR3 totals 14 residues. V lost 6 bases to trimming and J lost 1 base, with 12 bases between them. CDR3 nucleotide sequence: TGTGCCAGCAGCCGCAGGGTCCCGAACACTGAAGCTTTCTTT. Encoded protein: CASSRRVPNTEAFF.

The J gene is TRBJ2-5, the V gene TRBV7-8; weak D call: TRBD2 (6 bases). Germline CDR1 SGHVS, CDR2 FQNEAQ. This CDR3 spans 15 amino acids. V was trimmed by 5 bases and J by 5 bases, leaving 18 bases between them. The chain's CDR3 is CASSPTSALRETQYF. Written as DNA, the CDR3 is TGTGCCAGCAGCCCGACTAGTGCCCTAAGGGAGACCCAGTACTTC.

The chain combines TRBV4-1 with TRBJ2-3; the match to TRBD1 covers 9 bases. Trimming at V came to 0 bases and at J to 2 bases, leaving 6 bases not matched to a gene. This CDR3 is 17 amino acids long. Germline assignment: CDR1 MGHRA and CDR2 YSYEKL. CDR3 sequence reads: CASSQDTRDRVTDTQYF. CDR3 sequence (DNA): TGCGCCAGCAGCCAAGATACGAGGGACAGGGTCACAGATACGCAGTATTTT.

The gene calls are TRBV10-3 and TRBJ2-7; 7 nucleotides align to TRBD1. Germline CDR1 reads ENHRY; CDR2 reads SYGVKD. This CDR3 spans 13 amino acids. Trimming removed 6 bases from V and 1 base from J; junction bases left unmatched: 3. Here the CDR3 reads CAIRPTGSYEQYF. Written as DNA, the CDR3 is TGTGCCATCAGACCGACAGGGTCCTACGAGCAGTACTTC.

V is TRBV7-9 and J is TRBJ2-1; D possibly corresponds to TRBD1 (5 bases). CDR3 length equals 12 residues. CDR1 is SEHNR, CDR2 FQNEAQ, per germline (reference sequence). V dropped 3 bases and J dropped 5 bases, with 5 bases sitting between them. CDR3 DNA sequence: TGTGCCAGCAGCTTGGGGCACAATGAGCAGTTCTTC. Translated: CASSLGHNEQFF.

This chain joins TRBV5-1 and TRBJ2-5; TRBD2 matches at 10 bases. The J call may not be correct, given that the DNA end is closer to TRBJ2-7. The CDR3 spans 14 residues. Per the germline V gene, CDR1 is SGHRS and CDR2 is YFSETQ. CDR3 DNA sequence: TGCGCCAGCAGTTCCGGACTAGCGGCCTACGAGCAGTACTTC. This sequence encodes CASSSGLAAYEQYF.

This chain connects TRBV27 to TRBJ1-1; D perhaps matches TRBD1 (5 bases). V lost 7 bases and J lost 4, with 19 bases in between. Germline CDR1 reads MNHEY; CDR2 reads SMNVEV (reference sequence). This CDR3 region has 15 residues. CDR3 residues: CASIISRQRGTEAFF. CDR3 sequence (DNA): TGTGCCAGCATTATTTCAAGACAGCGGGGCACTGAAGCTTTCTTT.